Below, 18 T cell receptor beta chains from the same sample are listed, as sequenced in a study of CD8+CD57+ T cells in acquired aplastic anemia. The study profiled TCR beta VDJ and CDR3 using genomic DNA as template. Each CDR3 protein is one row after TCRdb ran MiXCR on the reads. The sample gives about 400,000 distinct CDR3 sequences, roughly 64% of which show up once; less than 4% is in the top ten. Sequences were obtained from sorted CD4+, CD8+, or CD8+CD57+ T cells (not recorded which) from PBMCs. The origin of the receptors is a human donor in good health, serving as a control.

The chain uses TRBV5-1 and TRBJ2-7; 8 positions match TRBD2. Germline CDR1 is SGHRS and CDR2 is YFSETQ. The V and J ends lost 3 bases and 5 bases, in that order; junction bases with no gene match: 10. The CDR3 has 15 residues. The CDR3 bases are TGCGCCAGCAGCTCCGACGGGGGGGCGGATCACGAGCAGTACTTC. It translates to CASSSDGGADHEQYF.

This clonotype was recorded a few times. At one of its ends the junction is not consistent with the germline gene, which may arise from a read error. The J gene is TRBJ2-7, the V gene TRBV19; no reliable D call. The CDR3 loop spans 13 amino acids. The V gene's germline CDR1 is LNHDA and CDR2 SQIVND (reference sequence). The CDR3 region has the DNA TGTGCCAGTAGCGAGACCACGGTGGACGAGCAGTGCTTC. The encoded protein is CASSETTVDEQCF.

The chain couples TRBV20-1 to TRBJ1-1; D might be TRBD1 (5 bases). There are 12 residues in the CDR3. Trimming left V 5 bases short and J 6 bases short, with 13 bases between. From germline, CDR1 is DFQATT and CDR2 SNEGSKA (reference sequence). CDR3 coding DNA: TGCAGTGCTGGGGACCAAGACTCTGAAGCTTTCTTT. Translated, it gives CSAGDQDSEAFF.

The chain employs TRBV6-5 and TRBJ1-2; 7 bases align to TRBD1. In germline, CDR1 is MNHEY, CDR2 SVGAGI. The CDR3 contains 12 residues. The V and J ends lost 6 bases and 5 bases, in that order; junction bases with no gene match: 3. The CDR3 spells CASRMTGYGYTF. As DNA, the CDR3 is TGTGCCAGCAGGATGACAGGGTATGGCTACACCTTC.

The CDR3 here is CGSSAASYNEQFF. For the CDR3, the DNA is TGCGGCAGCAGTGCAGCTTCCTACAATGAGCAGTTCTTC. The chain is built from TRBV29-1 and TRBJ2-1; no reliable D call. This CDR3 has 13 residues. Germline V gene lookup returns CDR1 SQVTM and CDR2 ANQGSEA.

Relative to its sample, this clonotype is medium-sized (0.01 to 0.1%). The chain carries TRBV2 and TRBJ1-2; tentatively, D is TRBD1 (6 bases). This CDR3 has 14 amino acids. V lost 2 bases to trimming and J lost 3 bases, with 10 bases between them. CDR1 and CDR2 (germline): SNHLY, FYNNEI. For the CDR3, the DNA is TGTGCCAGCAGTGAACGGGGGGCGGACTATGGCTACACCTTC. As protein: CASSERGADYGYTF.

This chain joins TRBV20-1 and TRBJ1-2; the D gene is possibly TRBD1 (5 bases). CDR3 length: 14 residues. The V end lost 6 bases, the J end lost 8 bases, and 22 bases lay between the germline ends. Germline CDR1 and CDR2: DFQATT and SNEGSKA (reference sequence). CDR3 protein: CSAKVLSGGTGYTF. DNA of the CDR3: TGCAGTGCCAAAGTGCTGTCTGGGGGGACGGGCTACACCTTC.

The chain carries TRBV13 and TRBJ2-3; D is uncertain. The CDR3 is 13 amino acids. The V and J ends lost 6 bases and 2 bases respectively, with 9 bases between them. Germline V lookup: CDR1 PRHDT, CDR2 FYEKMQ (reference sequence). The CDR3 here is CASRKNPTDTQYF. The CDR3 DNA sequence: TGTGCCAGCAGGAAAAATCCCACAGATACGCAGTATTTT. The full variable domain, in which reference TRBV13 and TRBJ2-3 provide the parts outside the CDR3, is AAGVIQSPRHLIKEKRETATLKCYPIPRHDTVYWYQQGPGQDPQFLISFYEKMQSDKGSIPDRFSAQQFSDYHSELNMSSLELGDSALYFCASRKNPTDTQYFGPGTRLTVL.

Notes on this clonotype: Just one base apart from a much larger clone, this may be a read error. Written as DNA, the CDR3 is TGTGCCAGCGCCCGACAGGGTGAAGCTTCCTTT. Translated, it gives CASARQGEASF. The V gene is TRBV6-5, the J gene TRBJ1-1, with 7 bases that match TRBD1. The germline gives CDR1 MNHEY, CDR2 SVGAGI. The CDR3 is made up of 11 amino acids.

The V gene is TRBV5-1, the J gene TRBJ1-1, with D possibly matching TRBD1 (5 bases). Trimming took off 4 bases at V and 7 bases at J, with 17 bases between the two ends. CDR1 is SGHRS, CDR2 YFSETQ, per germline. This CDR3 has 14 amino acids. In DNA form, the CDR3 reads TGCGCCAGCAGCAAATGGGACGCCGTTGGTGAAGCTTTCTTT. This gives the protein CASSKWDAVGEAFF.

CDR3 loop: CASRVGQGFSPLHF. The CDR3 DNA reads TGTGCCAGCAGAGTGGGACAGGGTTTCTCACCCCTCCACTTT. The rearrangement uses TRBV6-4 and TRBJ1-6; 9 nucleotides align to TRBD1. V was clipped by 6 bases and J by 10 bases; unmatched bases: 7. CDR1 is MRHNA, CDR2 SNTAGT, per germline. The CDR3 consists of 14 residues.

To note about this clonotype: Here the CDR3 omits its conserved ending phenylalanine or tryptophan, so a read error is the likely source. The DNA is omitted, as the CDR3 cannot be located on it reliably, and the CDR3 follows TCRdb's listing. The J gene is TRBJ1-6, the V gene TRBV19. Germline lookup yields CDR1 LNHDA and CDR2 SQIVND (reference sequence). The CDR3 length is 14 residues, termini included. The CDR3 loop reads CASSTGPLESPHHL.

The chain recombines TRBV7-3 with TRBJ2-3, with D possibly TRBD2 on 6 matching bases. This CDR3 contains 14 residues. Between the trimmed V and J ends, which lost 6 bases and 1 base, there was a span of 11 bases. In germline, CDR1 is SGHTA, CDR2 FQGTGA. In DNA, the CDR3 is TGTGCCAGCAGTCACCAGCGGGGCACAGATACGCAGTATTTT. Amino acids: CASSHQRGTDTQYF. Variable domain in full (rest from reference TRBV7-3 and TRBJ2-3): GAGVSQTPSNKVTEKGKYVELRCDPISGHTALYWYRQSLGQGPEFLIYFQGTGAADDSGLPNDRFFAVRPEGSVSTLKIQRTERGDSAVYLCASSHQRGTDTQYFGPGTRLTVL.

On this clonotype itself: Because the CDR3's place on the DNA is in doubt, the DNA is left out and the CDR3 is given as listed by TCRdb. The rearrangement uses TRBV12-3 or TRBV12-4 and TRBJ2-7; the DNA was not used to check the table's D call, TRBD1. The CDR3 is 23 amino acids long, termini counted. The CDR3 sequence is CASSFYICSARVTGARFLGEQYF.

This clonotype was recorded only once. The junction and the germline gene differ at one end; a read error may be behind it. The chain employs TRBV7-2 and TRBJ2-3; TRBD2 is a possible D gene (6 bases). Germline values: CDR1 SGHTA, CDR2 FQGNSA. CDR3 size: 14 residues. CDR3 DNA sequence: TGTGCCAGCAGCTTAATGTCAAGCGGGCAAGAGCACCAGTTT. Its translation: CASSLMSSGQEHQF. The whole variable domain, remainder taken from reference TRBV7-2 and TRBJ2-3, is GAGVSQSPSNKVTEKGKDVELRCDPISGHTALYWYRQSLGQGLEFLIYFQGNSAPDKSGLPSDRFSAERTGGSVSTLTIQRTQQEDSAVYLCASSLMSSGQEHQFGPGTRLTVL.

This chain connects TRBV5-1 to TRBJ1-5, with TRBD1 identical over 9 bases. The V and J ends lost 6 bases and 12 bases, in that order; junction bases with no gene match: 10. CDR1 and CDR2 (germline): SGHRS, YFSETQ. The CDR3 runs to 13 residues. As DNA, the CDR3 is TGCGCCAGCACGGACAGGGGAGAAAAACTCCAGCATTTT. As protein: CASTDRGEKLQHF.

The genes are TRBV6-5 and TRBJ1-4; no clear D gene. Germline V gene data show CDR1 as MNHEY and CDR2 as SVGAGI. The CDR3 contains 14 residues. V dropped 6 bases and J dropped 0 bases, with 8 bases sitting between them. The CDR3 DNA reads as TGTGCCAGCAGCGCCATTGCAACTAATGAAAAACTGTTTTTT. It yields the protein CASSAIATNEKLFF.

A word on this clonotype: One end of the junction does not line up with germline, which may come from a read error. The chain joins TRBV15 to TRBJ2-7; no clear D gene. The length of the CDR3 is 13 residues. Germline assignment: CDR1 LNHNV and CDR2 YYDKDF (reference sequence). This CDR3 reads CASSLEALYEQYF. CDR3 nucleotide sequence: TGTGCCAGCAGCTTAGAGGCCCTTTACGAGCAGTACTTC.